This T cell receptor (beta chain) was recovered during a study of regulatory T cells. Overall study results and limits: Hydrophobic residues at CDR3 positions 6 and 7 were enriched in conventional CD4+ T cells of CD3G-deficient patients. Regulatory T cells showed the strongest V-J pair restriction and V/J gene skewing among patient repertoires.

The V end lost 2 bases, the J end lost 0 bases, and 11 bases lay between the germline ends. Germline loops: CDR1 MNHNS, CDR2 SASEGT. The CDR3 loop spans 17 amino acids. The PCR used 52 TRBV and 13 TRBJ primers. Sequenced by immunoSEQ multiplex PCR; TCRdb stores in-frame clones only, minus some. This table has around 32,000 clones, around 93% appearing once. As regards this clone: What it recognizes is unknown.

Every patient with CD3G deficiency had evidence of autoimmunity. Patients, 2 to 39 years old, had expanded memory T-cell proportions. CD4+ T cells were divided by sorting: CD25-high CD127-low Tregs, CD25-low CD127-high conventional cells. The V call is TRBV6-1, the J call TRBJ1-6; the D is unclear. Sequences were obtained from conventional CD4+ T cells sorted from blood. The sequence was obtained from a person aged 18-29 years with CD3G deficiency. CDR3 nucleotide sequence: TGTGCCAGCAGTGAACCCCCAGCGAGCTCCTATAATTCACCCCTCCACTTT. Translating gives CASSEPPASSYNSPLHF.